Sequencing of this TCR beta chain was carried out in a study of T-cell memory formation after mild COVID-19. TCRalpha and TCRbeta libraries used 5'RACE with constant-segment primers and UMIs. Using its own MiXCR run on the 5' RACE reads, TCRdb lists one record per CDR3 protein. This table holds 400,000 to 500,000 distinct CDR3 sequences, roughly 20% found once. The CDR3 is 12 residues long. V lost 10 bases to trimming and J lost 8 bases, with 15 bases between them. The V gene's germline CDR1 is MNHEY and CDR2 SVGAGI. Sequenced sample: PBMCs or a T cell subset sorted from them (not recorded which). The receptor's source is an adult woman who had mild COVID-19 (a few samples of this study predate the infection). Cell type and time point are not known. This rearrangement joins TRBV6-5 to TRBJ2-1; D remains ambiguous. The CDR3 DNA is TGTGCCACCACCAATGGTGTCTATGAGCAGTTCTTC. This sequence encodes CATTNGVYEQFF.